This T cell receptor beta chain was captured in a study of tumor-infiltrating lymphocytes in primary liver carcinoma. Overall study: The patient population consisted of men and women between 30 and 69 years of age.

DNA and RNA were both co-extracted from approximately 22-30 mg of bulk tissue that had not been sorted. The investigators made TCR beta cDNA from approximately 500 ng total RNA, using a constant-region primer. Libraries covering TCR beta were generated through three nested multiplex PCR rounds (using a slightly modified ARM-PCR). Both of the initial two PCR rounds ran for 10 cycles and employed TRBV1-TRBV30 forward primers alongside a C-beta reverse primer. TCRdb itself ran the multiplex PCR reads through MiXCR, one entry per CDR3 protein. The sample has around 99,000 distinct CDR3 sequences; 68% are singletons. This CDR3 comprises 11 residues. Germline lookup yields CDR1 GTSNPN and CDR2 SVGIG (reference sequence).

This receptor was obtained from a man between 35 and 55 years old with primary liver carcinoma and hepatitis B virus infection. This chain uses TRBV30 with TRBJ2-7, with D hard to call. Sequencing was done on a sample of tumor-adjacent normal liver tissue. The CDR3 sequence is CAWQSAYEQYF. CDR3 in DNA: TGTGCATGGCAATCCGCCTACGAGCAGTACTTC.